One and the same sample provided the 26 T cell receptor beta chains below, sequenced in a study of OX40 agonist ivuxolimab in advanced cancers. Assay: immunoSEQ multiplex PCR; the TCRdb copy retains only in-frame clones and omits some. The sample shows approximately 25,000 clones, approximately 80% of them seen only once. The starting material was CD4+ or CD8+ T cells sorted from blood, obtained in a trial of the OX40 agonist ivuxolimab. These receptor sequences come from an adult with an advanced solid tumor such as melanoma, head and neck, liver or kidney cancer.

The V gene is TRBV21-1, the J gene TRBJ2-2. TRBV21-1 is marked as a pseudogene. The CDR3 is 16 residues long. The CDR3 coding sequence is TGTGCCAGCAGCAAATGGGGGGACATACTCACCGGGGAGCTGTTTTTT. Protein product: CASSKWGDILTGELFF.

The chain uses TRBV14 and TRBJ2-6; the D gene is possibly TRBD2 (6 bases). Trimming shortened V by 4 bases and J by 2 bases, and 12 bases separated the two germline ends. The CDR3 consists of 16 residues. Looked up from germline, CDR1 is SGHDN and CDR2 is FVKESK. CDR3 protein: CASSPGTYPGANVLTF. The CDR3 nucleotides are TGTGCCAGCAGCCCCGGGACTTACCCTGGGGCCAACGTCCTGACTTTC.

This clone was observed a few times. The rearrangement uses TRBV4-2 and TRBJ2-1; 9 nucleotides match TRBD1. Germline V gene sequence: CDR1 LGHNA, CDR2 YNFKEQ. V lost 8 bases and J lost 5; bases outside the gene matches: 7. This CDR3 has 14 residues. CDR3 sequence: CASQDRGSNNEQFF. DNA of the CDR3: TGTGCCAGCCAGGACAGGGGAAGTAACAATGAGCAGTTCTTC.

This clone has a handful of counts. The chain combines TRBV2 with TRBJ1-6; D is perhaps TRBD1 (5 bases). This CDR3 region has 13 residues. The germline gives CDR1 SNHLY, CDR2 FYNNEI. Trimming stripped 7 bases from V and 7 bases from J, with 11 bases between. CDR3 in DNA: TGTGCCAGCAAAGGGGCTTCGAATTCACCCCTCCACTTT. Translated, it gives CASKGASNSPLHF.

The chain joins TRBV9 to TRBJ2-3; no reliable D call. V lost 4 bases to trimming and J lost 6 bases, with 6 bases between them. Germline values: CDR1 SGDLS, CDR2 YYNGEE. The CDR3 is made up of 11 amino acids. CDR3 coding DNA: TGTGCCAGCAGCCTAGGGGATACGCAGTATTTT. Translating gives CASSLGDTQYF.

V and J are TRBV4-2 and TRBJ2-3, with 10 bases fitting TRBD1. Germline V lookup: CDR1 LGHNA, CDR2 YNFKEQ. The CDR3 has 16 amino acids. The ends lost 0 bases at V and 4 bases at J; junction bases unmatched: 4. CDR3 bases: TGTGCCAGCAGCCAAGATAAGACAGGGGGCCCAGATACGCAGTATTTT. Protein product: CASSQDKTGGPDTQYF.

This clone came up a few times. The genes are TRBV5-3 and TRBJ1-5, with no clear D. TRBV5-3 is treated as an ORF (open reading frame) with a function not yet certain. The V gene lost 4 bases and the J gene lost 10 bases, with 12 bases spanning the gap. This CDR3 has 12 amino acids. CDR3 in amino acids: CARSVTEVPQHF. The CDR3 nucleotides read TGTGCCAGAAGCGTTACGGAGGTCCCCCAGCATTTT.

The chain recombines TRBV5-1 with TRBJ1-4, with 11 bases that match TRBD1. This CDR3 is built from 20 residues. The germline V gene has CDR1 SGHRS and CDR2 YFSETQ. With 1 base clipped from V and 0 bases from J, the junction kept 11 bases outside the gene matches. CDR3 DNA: TGCGCCAGCAGCTTGAGAGGGACAGGGGGAACTACTGCAACTAATGAAAAACTGTTTTTT. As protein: CASSLRGTGGTTATNEKLFF.

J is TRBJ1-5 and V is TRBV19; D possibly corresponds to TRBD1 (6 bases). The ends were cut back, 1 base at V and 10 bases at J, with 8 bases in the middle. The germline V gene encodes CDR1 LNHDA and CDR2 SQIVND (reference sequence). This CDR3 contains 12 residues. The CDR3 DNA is TGTGCCAGTAGTATAGGACAGGCCCCCCAGCATTTT. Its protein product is CASSIGQAPQHF. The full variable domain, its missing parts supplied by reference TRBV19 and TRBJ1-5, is DGGITQSPKYLFRKEGQNVTLSCEQNLNHDAMYWYRQDPGQGLRLIYYSQIVNDFQKGDIAEGYSVSREKKESFPLTVTSAQKNPTAFYLCASSIGQAPQHFGDGTRLSIL.

The CDR3 bases are TGTGCCAGTAGTACGAGGAATTCCTACGAGCAGTACTTC. Translated, it gives CASSTRNSYEQYF. This chain joins TRBV19 and TRBJ2-7; D is unresolved. V lost 4 bases, J lost 1 base, and 8 bases lay in between. The CDR3 spans 13 residues. Germline CDR1 reads LNHDA; CDR2 reads SQIVND (reference sequence).

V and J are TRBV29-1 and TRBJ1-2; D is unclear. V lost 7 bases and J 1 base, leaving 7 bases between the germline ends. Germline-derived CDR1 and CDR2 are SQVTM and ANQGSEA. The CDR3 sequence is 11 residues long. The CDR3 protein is CSASDNYGYTF. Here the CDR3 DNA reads TGCAGCGCCTCAGATAACTATGGCTACACCTTC.

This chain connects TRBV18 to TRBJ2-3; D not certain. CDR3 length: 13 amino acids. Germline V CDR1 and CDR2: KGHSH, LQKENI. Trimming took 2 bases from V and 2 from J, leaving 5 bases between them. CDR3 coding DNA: TGTGCCAGCTCACCAGAGGTCACAGATACGCAGTATTTT. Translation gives CASSPEVTDTQYF.

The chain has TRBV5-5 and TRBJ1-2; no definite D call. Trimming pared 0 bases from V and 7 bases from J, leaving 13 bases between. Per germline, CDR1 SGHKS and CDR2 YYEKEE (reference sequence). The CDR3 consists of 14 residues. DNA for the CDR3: TGTGCCAGCAGCTTGGATCGGGCCACGGTTGGCTACACCTTC. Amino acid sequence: CASSLDRATVGYTF.

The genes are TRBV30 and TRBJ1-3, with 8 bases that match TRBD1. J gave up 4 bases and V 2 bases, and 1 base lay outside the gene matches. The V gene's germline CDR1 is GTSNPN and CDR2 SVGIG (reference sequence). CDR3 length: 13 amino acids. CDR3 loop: CAWSPGGGNTIYF. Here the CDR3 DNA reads TGTGCCTGGAGTCCAGGGGGCGGAAACACCATATATTTT.

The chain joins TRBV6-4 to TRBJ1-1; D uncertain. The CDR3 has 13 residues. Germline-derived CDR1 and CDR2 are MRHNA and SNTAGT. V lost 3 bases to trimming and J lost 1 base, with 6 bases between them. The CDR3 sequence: CASSEIPNTEAFF. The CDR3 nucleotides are TGTGCCAGCAGTGAAATACCGAACACTGAAGCTTTCTTT.

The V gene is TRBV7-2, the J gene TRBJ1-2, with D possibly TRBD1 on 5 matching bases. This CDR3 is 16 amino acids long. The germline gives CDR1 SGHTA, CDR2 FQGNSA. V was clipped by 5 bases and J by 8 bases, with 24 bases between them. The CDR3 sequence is CASSPGTLSSSGGYTF. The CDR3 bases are TGTGCCAGCAGCCCAGGGACCCTTTCTTCAAGCGGAGGCTACACCTTC.

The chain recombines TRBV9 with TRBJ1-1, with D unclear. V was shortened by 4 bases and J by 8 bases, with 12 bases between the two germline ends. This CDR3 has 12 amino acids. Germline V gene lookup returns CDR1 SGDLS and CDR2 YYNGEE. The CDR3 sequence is CASSPPPGEAFF. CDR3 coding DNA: TGTGCCAGCAGCCCCCCCCCGGGGGAAGCTTTCTTT.

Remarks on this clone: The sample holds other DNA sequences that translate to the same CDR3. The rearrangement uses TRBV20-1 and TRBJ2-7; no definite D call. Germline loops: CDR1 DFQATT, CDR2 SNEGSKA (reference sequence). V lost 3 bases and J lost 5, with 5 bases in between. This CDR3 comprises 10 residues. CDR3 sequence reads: CSASDHEQYF. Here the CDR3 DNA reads TGCAGTGCTAGTGACCACGAGCAGTACTTC.

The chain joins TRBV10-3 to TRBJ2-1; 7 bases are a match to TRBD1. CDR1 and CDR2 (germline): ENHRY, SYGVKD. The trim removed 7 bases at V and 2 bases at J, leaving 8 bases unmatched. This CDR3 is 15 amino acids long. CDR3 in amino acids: CAITGDRRAYNEQFF. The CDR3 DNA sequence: TGTGCCATCACCGGGGACAGAAGGGCCTACAATGAGCAGTTCTTC.

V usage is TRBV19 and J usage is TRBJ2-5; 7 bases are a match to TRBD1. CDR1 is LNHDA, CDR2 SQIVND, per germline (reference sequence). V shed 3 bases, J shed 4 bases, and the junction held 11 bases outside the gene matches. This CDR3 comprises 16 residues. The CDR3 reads CASSMGLTGKSETQYF. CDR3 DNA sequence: TGTGCCAGTAGTATGGGATTGACAGGGAAGTCAGAGACCCAGTACTTC.

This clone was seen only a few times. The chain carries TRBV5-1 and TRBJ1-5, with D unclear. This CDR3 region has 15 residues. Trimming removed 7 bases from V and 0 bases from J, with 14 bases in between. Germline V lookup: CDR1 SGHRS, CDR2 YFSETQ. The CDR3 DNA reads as TGCGCCAGCTCAGTTTTCCCCGATAGCAATCAGCCCCAGCATTTT. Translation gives CASSVFPDSNQPQHF.

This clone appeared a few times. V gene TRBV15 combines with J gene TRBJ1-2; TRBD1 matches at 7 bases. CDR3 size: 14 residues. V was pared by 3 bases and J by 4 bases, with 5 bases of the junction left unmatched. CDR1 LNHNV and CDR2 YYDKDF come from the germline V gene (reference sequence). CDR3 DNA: TGTGCCACCAGCAGGGAGGGGGCTGGCTATGGCTACACCTTC. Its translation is CATSREGAGYGYTF.

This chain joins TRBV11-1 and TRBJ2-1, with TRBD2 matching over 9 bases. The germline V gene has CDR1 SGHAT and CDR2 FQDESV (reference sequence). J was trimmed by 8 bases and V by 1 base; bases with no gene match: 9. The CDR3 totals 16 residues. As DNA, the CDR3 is TGTGCCAGCAGCTTAGAGCGGGGGGCCGCCGTCCATGAGCAGTTCTTC. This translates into CASSLERGAAVHEQFF. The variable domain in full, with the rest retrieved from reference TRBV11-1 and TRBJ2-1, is EAEVAQSPRYKITEKSQAVAFWCDPISGHATLYWYRQILGQGPELLVQFQDESVVDDSQLPKDRFSAERLKGVDSTLKIQPAELGDSAMYLCASSLERGAAVHEQFFGPGTRLTVL.

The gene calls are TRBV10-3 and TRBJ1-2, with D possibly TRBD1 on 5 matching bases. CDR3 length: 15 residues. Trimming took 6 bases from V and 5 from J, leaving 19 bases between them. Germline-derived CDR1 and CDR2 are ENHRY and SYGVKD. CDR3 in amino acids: CAIRTPVSQGYGYTF. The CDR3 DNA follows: TGTGCCATCAGGACCCCAGTGAGTCAGGGATATGGCTACACCTTC.

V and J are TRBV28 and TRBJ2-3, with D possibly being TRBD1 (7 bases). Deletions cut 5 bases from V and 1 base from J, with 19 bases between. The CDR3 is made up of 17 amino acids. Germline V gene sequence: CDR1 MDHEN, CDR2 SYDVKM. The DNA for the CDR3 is TGTGCCAGCAGTCCTGAGCGGACAGGAGGGGGCACAGATACGCAGTATTTT. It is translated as CASSPERTGGGTDTQYF.

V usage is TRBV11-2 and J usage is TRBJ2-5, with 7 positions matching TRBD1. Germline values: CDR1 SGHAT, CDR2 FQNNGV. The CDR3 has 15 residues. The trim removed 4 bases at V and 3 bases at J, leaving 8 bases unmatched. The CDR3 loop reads CASSWHPGTEETQYF. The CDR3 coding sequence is TGTGCCAGCAGCTGGCATCCCGGGACAGAAGAGACCCAGTACTTC. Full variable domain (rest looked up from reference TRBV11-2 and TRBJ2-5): EAGVAQSPRYKIIEKRQSVAFWCNPISGHATLYWYQQILGQGPKLLIQFQNNGVVDDSQLPKDRFSAERLKGVDSTLKIQPAKLEDSAVYLCASSWHPGTEETQYFGPGTRLLVL.